The sample holds a few counts of the clone carrying this T cell receptor (beta chain). This sample is drawn from a study of T cell changes during pregnancy in multiple sclerosis. The CDR3 is 11 amino acids. The protocol was immunoSEQ multiplex PCR, while the TCRdb copy is restricted to in-frame clones and leaves out a portion. The sample includes 56,000 or so clones, over 80% of them seen just once. Here the sequenced sample was CD4+ T cells from peripheral blood mononuclear cells, taken in the third trimester of pregnancy. The sequence was obtained from a female donor with multiple sclerosis, enrolled in a pregnancy study. This sequence joins TRBV21-1 and TRBJ1-3; the table's D call of TRBD1 was not tested on the DNA. TRBV21-1 represents a pseudogene. CDR3 amino acids: CASRGTEGMYF. Written as DNA, the CDR3 is TGTGCCAGCAGGGGGACAGAGGGTATGTATTTT.